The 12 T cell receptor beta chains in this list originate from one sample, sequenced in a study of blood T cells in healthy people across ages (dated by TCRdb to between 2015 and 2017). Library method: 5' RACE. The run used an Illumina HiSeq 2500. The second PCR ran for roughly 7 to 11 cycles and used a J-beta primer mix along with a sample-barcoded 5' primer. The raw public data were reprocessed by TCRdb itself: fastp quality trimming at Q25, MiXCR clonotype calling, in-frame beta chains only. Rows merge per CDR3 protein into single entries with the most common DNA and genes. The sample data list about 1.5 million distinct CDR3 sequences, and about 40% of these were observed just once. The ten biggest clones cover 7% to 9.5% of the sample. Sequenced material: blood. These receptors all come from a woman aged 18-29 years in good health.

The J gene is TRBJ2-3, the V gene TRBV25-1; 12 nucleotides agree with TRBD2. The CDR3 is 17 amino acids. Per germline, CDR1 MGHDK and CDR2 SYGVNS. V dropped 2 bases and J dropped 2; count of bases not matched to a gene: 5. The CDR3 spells CASSEGLAGGPTDTQYF. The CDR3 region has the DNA TGTGCCAGCAGTGAAGGTCTAGCGGGAGGGCCCACAGATACGCAGTATTTT.

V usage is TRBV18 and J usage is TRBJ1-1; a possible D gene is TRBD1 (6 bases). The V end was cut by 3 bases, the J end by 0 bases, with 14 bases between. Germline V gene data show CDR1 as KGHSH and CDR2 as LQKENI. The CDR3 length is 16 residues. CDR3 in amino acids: CASSPLGGSLNTEAFF. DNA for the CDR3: TGTGCCAGCTCACCTCTCGGGGGCTCTCTGAACACTGAAGCTTTCTTT.

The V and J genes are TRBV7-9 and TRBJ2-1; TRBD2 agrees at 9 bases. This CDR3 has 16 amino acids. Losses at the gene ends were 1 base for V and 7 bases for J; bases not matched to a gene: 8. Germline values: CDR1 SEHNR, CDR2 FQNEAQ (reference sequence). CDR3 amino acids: CASSLGAQRGANEQFF. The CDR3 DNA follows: TGTGCCAGCAGCTTAGGGGCCCAGCGGGGGGCTAATGAGCAGTTCTTC.

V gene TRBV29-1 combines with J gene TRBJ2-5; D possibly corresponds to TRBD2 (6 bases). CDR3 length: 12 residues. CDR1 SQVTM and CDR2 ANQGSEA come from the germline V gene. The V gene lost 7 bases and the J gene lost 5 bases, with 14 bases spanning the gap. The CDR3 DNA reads TGCAGCGCTGAGGAGGGTAGGGAGACCCAGTACTTC. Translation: CSAEEGRETQYF.

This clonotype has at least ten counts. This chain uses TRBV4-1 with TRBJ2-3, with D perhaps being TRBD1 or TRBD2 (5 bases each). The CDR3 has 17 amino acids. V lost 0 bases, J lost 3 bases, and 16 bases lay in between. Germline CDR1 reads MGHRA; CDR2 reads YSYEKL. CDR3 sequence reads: CASSQESRDLRTDTQYF. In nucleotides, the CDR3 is TGCGCCAGCAGCCAAGAGAGCAGGGACCTCCGTACAGATACGCAGTATTTT.

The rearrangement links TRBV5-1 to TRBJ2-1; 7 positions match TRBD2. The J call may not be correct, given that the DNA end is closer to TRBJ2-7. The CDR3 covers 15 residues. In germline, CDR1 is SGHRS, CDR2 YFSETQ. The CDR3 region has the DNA TGCGCCAGCAGCGGCCCTAGCGGAGCCTACAATGAGCAGTACTTC. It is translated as CASSGPSGAYNEQYF.

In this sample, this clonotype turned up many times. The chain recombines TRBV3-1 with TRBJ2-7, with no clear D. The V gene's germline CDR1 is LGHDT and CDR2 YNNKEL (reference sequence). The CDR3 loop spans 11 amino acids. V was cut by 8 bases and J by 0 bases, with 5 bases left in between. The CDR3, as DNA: TGTGCCAGCGCGAGCTCCTACGAGCAGTACTTC. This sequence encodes CASASSYEQYF.

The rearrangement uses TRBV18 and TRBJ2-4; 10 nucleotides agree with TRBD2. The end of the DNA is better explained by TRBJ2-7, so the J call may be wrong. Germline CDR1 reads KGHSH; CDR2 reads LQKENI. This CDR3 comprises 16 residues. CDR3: CASSPLASGGRREQYF. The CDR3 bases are TGTGCCAGCTCACCACTCGCTAGCGGGGGCCGCCGCGAGCAGTACTTC.

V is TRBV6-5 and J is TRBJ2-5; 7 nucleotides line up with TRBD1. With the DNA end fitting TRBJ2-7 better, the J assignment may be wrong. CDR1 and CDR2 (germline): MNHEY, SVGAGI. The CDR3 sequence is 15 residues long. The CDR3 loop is CASSPKDRKFYEQYF. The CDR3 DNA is TGTGCCAGCAGCCCCAAGGACAGGAAATTCTACGAGCAGTACTTC.

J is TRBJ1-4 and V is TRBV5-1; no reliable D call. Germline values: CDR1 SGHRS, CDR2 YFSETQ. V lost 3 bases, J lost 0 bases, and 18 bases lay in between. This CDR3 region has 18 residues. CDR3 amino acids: CASSSGVQVSATNEKLFF. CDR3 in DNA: TGCGCCAGCAGCTCCGGGGTTCAGGTTTCCGCAACTAATGAAAAACTGTTTTTT.

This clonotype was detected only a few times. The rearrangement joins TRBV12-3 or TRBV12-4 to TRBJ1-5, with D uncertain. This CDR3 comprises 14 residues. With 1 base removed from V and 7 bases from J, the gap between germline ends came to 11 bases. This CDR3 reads CASSLGNIVQPQHF. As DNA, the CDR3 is TGTGCCAGCAGTTTAGGGAATATAGTGCAGCCCCAGCATTTT.

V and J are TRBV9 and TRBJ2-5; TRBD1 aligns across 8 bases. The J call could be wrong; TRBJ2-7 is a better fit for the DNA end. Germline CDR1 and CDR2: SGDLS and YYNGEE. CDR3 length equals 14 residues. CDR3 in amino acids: CASSVDGTGYEQYF. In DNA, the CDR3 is TGTGCCAGCAGCGTAGATGGGACAGGCTACGAGCAGTACTTC.